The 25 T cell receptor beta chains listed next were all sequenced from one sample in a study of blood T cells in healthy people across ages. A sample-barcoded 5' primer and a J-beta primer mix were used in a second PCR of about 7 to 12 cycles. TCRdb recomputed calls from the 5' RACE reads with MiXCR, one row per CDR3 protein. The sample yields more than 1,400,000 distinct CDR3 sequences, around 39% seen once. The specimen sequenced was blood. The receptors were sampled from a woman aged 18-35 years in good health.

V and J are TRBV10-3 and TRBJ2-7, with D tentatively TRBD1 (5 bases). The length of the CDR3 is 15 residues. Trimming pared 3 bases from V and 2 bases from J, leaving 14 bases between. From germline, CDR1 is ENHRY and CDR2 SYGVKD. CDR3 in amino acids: CAISDSDRSTYEQYF. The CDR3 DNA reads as TGTGCCATCAGTGACTCAGACAGAAGTACCTACGAGCAGTACTTC.

DNA for the CDR3: TGTGCCAGCAGCAAAACAGGGGTGAGCAATCAGCCCCAGCATTTT. As protein: CASSKTGVSNQPQHF. V usage is TRBV7-8 and J usage is TRBJ1-5; 7 nucleotides line up with TRBD1. J lost 1 base, V lost 5 bases, and 5 bases had no gene match. This CDR3 contains 15 residues. The V gene's germline CDR1 is SGHVS and CDR2 FQNEAQ.

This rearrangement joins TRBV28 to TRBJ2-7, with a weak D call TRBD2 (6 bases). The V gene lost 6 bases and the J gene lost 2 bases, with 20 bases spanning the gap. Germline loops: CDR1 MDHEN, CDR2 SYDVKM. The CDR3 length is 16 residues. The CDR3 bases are TGTGCCAGCAGCTCCTCAGGACACGGGAGACCCTACGAGCAGTACTTC. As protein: CASSSSGHGRPYEQYF. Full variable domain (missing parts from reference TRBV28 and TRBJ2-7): DVKVTQSSRYLVKRTGEKVFLECVQDMDHENMFWYRQDPGLGLRLIYFSYDVKMKEKGDIPEGYSVSREKKERFSLILESASTNQTSMYLCASSSSGHGRPYEQYFGPGTRLTVT.

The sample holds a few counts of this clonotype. The CDR3 DNA sequence: TGTGCCAGCAGCCCCGGCCCCCGGAAGACCACAGGGGGCGCATGGAATGAGCAGTTCTTC. Protein product: CASSPGPRKTTGGAWNEQFF. The J gene is TRBJ2-1, the V gene TRBV14; 9 positions match TRBD1. This CDR3 has 20 amino acids. CDR1 is SGHDN and CDR2 is FVKESK in the germline V gene. J was trimmed by 7 bases and V by 4 bases; bases with no gene match: 23. The variable domain in full, with the rest retrieved from reference TRBV14 and TRBJ2-1, is EAGVTQFPSHSVIEKGQTVTLRCDPISGHDNLYWYRRVMGKEIKFLLHFVKESKQDESGMPNNRFLAERTGGTYSTLKVQPAELEDSGVYFCASSPGPRKTTGGAWNEQFFGPGTRLTVL.

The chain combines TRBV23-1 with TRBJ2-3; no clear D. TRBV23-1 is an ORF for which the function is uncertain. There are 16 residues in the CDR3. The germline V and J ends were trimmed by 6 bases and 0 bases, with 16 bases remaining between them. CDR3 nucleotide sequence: TGCGCCAGCAGAGTATACCGGCACTCAAGCACAGATACGCAGTATTTT. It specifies CASRVYRHSSTDTQYF.

DNA for the CDR3: TGTGCCAGCAGTTACGGGAGCTGGGGCACCTACGAGCAGTACTTC. It encodes CASSYGSWGTYEQYF. The chain carries TRBV6-5 and TRBJ2-7; D may match TRBD1 or TRBD2 (5 bases each). This CDR3 has 15 amino acids. Trimming took off 2 bases at V and 2 bases at J, with 13 bases between the two ends. CDR1 is MNHEY, CDR2 SVGAGI, per germline.

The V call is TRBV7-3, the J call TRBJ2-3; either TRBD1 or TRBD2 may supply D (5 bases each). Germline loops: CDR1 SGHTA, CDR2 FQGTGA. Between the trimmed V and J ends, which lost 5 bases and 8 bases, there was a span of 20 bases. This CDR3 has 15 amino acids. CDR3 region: CASSPGSIGAGTQYF. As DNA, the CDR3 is TGTGCCAGCAGCCCCGGTTCAATAGGGGCGGGTACGCAGTATTTT.

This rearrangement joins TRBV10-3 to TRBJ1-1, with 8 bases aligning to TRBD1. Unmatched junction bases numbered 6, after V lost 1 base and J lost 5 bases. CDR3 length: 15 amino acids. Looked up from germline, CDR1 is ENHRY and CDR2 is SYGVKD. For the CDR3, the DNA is TGTGCCATCAGTGAGTTCTGGACAGGGAGGACTGAAGCTTTCTTT. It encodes CAISEFWTGRTEAFF.

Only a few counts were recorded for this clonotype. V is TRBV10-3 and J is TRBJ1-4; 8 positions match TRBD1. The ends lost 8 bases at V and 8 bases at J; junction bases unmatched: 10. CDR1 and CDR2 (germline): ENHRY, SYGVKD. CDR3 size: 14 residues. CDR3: CAIGYDRGSEKLFF. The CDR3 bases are TGTGCCATCGGCTACGACAGGGGCTCAGAAAAACTGTTTTTT.

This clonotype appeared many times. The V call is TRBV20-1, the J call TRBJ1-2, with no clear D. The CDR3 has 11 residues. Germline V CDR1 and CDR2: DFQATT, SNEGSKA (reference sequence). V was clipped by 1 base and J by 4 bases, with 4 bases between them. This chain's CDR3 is CSARAGYGYTF. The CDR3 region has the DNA TGCAGTGCTAGAGCAGGCTATGGCTACACCTTC.

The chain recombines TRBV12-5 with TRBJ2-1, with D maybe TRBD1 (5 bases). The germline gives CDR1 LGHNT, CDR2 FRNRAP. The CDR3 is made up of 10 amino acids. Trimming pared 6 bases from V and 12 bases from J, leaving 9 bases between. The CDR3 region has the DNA TGTGCTAGTGGAAGGGGCTGGCAGTTCTTC. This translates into CASGRGWQFF. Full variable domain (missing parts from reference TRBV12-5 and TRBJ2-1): DARVTQTPRHKVTEMGQEVTMRCQPILGHNTVFWYRQTMMQGLELLAYFRNRAPLDDSGMPKDRFSAEMPDATLATLKIQPSEPRDSAVYFCASGRGWQFFGPGTRLTVL.

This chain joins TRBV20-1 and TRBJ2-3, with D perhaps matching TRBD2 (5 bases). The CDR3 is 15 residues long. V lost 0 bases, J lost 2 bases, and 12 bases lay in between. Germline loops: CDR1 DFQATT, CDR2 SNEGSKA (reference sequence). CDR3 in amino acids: CSARDGLAHTDTQYF. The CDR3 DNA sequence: TGCAGTGCTAGAGATGGCCTAGCCCACACAGATACGCAGTATTTT.

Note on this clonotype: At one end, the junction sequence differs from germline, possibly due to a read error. The CDR3 protein is CAGSRTNTARCTDTQYF. For the CDR3, the DNA is TGTGCCGGCAGCCGGACCAACACTGCCCGTTGCACAGATACGCAGTATTTT. This chain uses TRBV14 with TRBJ2-3; D is unresolved. The germline V gene encodes CDR1 SGHDN and CDR2 FVKESK. CDR3 length: 17 residues.

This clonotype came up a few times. The CDR3 sequence: CASRREVPPQGYTF. CDR3 DNA sequence: TGTGCCAGCAGGCGGGAGGTCCCTCCACAGGGCTACACCTTC. This sequence joins TRBV3-1 and TRBJ1-2; D is unresolved. This CDR3 region has 14 residues. The germline CDR1 and CDR2 sequences are LGHDT and YNNKEL (reference sequence). V lost 6 bases and J lost 8, with 19 bases in between.

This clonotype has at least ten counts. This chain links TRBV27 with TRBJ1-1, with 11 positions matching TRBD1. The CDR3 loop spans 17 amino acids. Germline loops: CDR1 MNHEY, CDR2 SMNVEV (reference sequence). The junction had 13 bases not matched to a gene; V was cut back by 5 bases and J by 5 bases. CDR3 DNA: TGTGCCAGCAGTCCGCCGAAAGGACAGGGGGCGCGGACTGAAGCTTTCTTT. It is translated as CASSPPKGQGARTEAFF.

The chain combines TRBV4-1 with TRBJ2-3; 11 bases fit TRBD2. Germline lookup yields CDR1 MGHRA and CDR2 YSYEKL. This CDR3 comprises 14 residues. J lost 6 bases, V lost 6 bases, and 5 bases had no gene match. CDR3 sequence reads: CASRWTSGSDTQYF. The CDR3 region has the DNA TGCGCCAGCAGATGGACTAGCGGGTCTGATACGCAGTATTTT.

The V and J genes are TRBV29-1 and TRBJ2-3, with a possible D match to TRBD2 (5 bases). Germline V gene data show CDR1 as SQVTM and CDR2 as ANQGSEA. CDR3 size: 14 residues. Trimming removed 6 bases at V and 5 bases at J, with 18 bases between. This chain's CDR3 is CSVAYRLRQDTQYF. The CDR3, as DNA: TGCAGCGTCGCCTATAGACTACGTCAAGATACGCAGTATTTT.

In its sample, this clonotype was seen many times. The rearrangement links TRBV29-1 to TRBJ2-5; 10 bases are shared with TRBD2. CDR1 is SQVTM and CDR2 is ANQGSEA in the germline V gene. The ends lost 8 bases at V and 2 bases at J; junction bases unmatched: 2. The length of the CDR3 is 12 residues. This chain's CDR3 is CSLLAGQETQYF. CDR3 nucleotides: TGCAGCTTACTAGCGGGACAAGAGACCCAGTACTTC.

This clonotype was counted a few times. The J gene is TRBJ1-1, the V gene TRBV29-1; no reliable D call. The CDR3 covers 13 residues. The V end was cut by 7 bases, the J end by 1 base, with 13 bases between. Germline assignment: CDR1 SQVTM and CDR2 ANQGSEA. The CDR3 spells CSAPDKWNTEAFF. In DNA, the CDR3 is TGCAGCGCCCCGGATAAATGGAACACTGAAGCTTTCTTT.

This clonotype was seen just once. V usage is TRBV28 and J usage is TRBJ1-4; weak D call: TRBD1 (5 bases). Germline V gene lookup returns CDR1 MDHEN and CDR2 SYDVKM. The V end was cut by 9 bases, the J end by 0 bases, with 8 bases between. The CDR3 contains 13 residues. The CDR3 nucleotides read TGTGCCAGGCGGGGGGCAACTAATGAAAAACTGTTTTTT. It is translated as CARRGATNEKLFF.

The CDR3 DNA reads TGCGCCAGCAGCCCTTCGACTAGTGGCCATAAGGGGACCCAGTACTTC. Protein sequence: CASSPSTSGHKGTQYF. This chain connects TRBV4-1 to TRBJ2-7, with D perhaps TRBD2 (6 bases). The J call could be wrong; TRBJ2-5 is a better fit for the DNA end. CDR1 and CDR2 (germline): MGHRA, YSYEKL. This CDR3 spans 16 amino acids.

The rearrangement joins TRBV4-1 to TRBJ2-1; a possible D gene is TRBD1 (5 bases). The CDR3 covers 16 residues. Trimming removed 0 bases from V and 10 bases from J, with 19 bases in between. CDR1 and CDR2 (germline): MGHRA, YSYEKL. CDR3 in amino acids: CASSQDRGLSSYEQFF. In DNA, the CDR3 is TGCGCCAGCAGCCAAGATAGGGGCCTCAGCTCCTACGAGCAGTTCTTC.

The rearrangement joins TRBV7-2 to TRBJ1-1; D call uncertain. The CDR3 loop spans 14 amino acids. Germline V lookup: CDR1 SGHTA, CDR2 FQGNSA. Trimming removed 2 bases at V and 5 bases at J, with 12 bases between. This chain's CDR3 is CASSLFEGGTEAFF. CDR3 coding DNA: TGTGCCAGCAGCTTATTCGAGGGAGGGACTGAAGCTTTCTTT.

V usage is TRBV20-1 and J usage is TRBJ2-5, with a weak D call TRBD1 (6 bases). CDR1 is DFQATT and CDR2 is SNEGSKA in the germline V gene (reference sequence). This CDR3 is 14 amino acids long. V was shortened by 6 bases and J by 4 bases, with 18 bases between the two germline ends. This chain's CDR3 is CSALSRWGLETQYF. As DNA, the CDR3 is TGCAGTGCCCTATCAAGATGGGGGCTAGAGACCCAGTACTTC.

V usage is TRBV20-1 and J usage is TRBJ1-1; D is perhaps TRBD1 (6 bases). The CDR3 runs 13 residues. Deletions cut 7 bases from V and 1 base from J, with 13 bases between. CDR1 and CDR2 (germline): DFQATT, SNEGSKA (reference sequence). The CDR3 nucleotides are TGCAGTGGAGGACCAGGGGCGAACACTGAAGCTTTCTTT. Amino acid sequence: CSGGPGANTEAFF.